This T cell receptor beta chain emerged from a study of glioma-infiltrating T cells. Amplification of TCR alpha and beta CDR3 regions from RNA used iRepertoire nested multiplex PCR. Tissue mRNA or PBMC total RNA, roughly 100-400 ng, went into one-step reverse transcription and amplification. TCRdb ran MiXCR on the multiplex PCR reads and lists one entry per CDR3 protein. The repertoire holds roughly 200,000 distinct CDR3 sequences, around 40% seen once, with 4% to 6.5% in the top ten. As for this clonotype: Its specificity is not known. This may come from a read error, since a much larger clone is one base off.

Broader study findings: Tissue-blood divergence was below expectation in non-neoplastic patients, above in gliomas. CDR3 overlap between tissue and blood was very small.

Trimming stripped 4 bases from V and 2 bases from J, with 15 bases between. Germline loops: CDR1 SNHLY, CDR2 FYNNEI. CDR3 length: 15 amino acids. The sample consisted of glioma tissue, nonneoplastic brain tissue, or PBMCs (not recorded which). The rearrangement joins TRBV2 to TRBJ2-7, with D possibly being TRBD2 (5 bases). This clonotype was obtained from a human donor with low-grade glioma or glioblastoma, undergoing nonglioma brain surgery, or in good health (not recorded which). The CDR3 DNA follows: TGTGCCAGCAGTGTCTTCGAGCGGAGAACCTACGAGCAGTACTTC. Translating it yields CASSVFERRTYEQYF. The entire variable domain, with the rest obtained from reference TRBV2 and TRBJ2-7, is as follows: EPEVTQTPSHQVTQMGQEVILRCVPISNHLYFYWYRQILGQKVEFLVSFYNNEISEKSEIFDDQFSVERPDGSNFTLKIRSTKLEDSAMYFCASSVFERRTYEQYFGPGTRLTVT.